The 29 T cell receptor beta chains below were found in one sample sequenced in a study of blood T cell repertoires in COVID-19. Some clones are missing from TCRdb's copy, which holds only in-frame ones; the method was immunoSEQ multiplex PCR. The sample gives fewer than 200,000 clones, around 80% of which show up once; more than 5.5% is in the top ten. Sequencing input: PBMCs or T cells enriched from blood (not recorded which). The receptors stem from a man over 45 who had recovered from COVID-19.

This chain uses TRBV10-1 with TRBJ2-2; tentative D call: TRBD2 (5 bases). The CDR3 contains 16 residues. CDR1 is WNHNN and CDR2 is SYGVQD in the germline V gene (reference sequence). The ends were cut back, 0 bases at V and 1 base at J, with 9 bases in the middle. The CDR3 sequence: CASSESIGENTGELFF. DNA of the CDR3: TGCGCCAGCAGTGAGTCGATCGGGGAGAACACCGGGGAGCTGTTTTTT.

The gene calls are TRBV12-3 or TRBV12-4 and TRBJ1-4; no reliable D call. There are 13 residues in the CDR3. The germline V and J ends were trimmed by 8 bases and 8 bases, with 15 bases remaining between them. CDR3 protein: CASLRGGEEKLFF. In DNA, the CDR3 is TGTGCCAGCCTACGGGGTGGGGAGGAAAAACTGTTTTTT.

The chain uses TRBV24-1 and TRBJ2-7; no clear D. The V gene's germline CDR1 is KGHDR and CDR2 SFDVKD. CDR3 length: 12 residues. V gave up 4 bases and J gave up 4 bases, with 7 bases separating them. The CDR3 nucleotides are TGTGCCACCAGTGAGTTCTGTTACGAGCAGTACTTC. Protein product: CATSEFCYEQYF.

A single count supports this clone. This chain connects TRBV5-5 to TRBJ2-1, with TRBD1 identical over 7 bases. Germline loops: CDR1 SGHKS, CDR2 YYEKEE (reference sequence). Trimming cost V 4 bases and J 7 bases; bases outside gene matches: 14. This CDR3 is built from 16 residues. The CDR3 sequence is CASSTLQGNVVNEQFF. The CDR3 coding sequence is TGTGCCAGCAGCACTCTACAGGGGAACGTGGTGAATGAGCAGTTCTTC. The whole variable domain, filled in from reference TRBV5-5 and TRBJ2-1, reads DAGVTQSPTHLIKTRGQQVTLRCSPISGHKSVSWYQQVLGQGPQFIFQYYEKEERGRGNFPDRFSARQFPNYSSELNVNALLLGDSALYLCASSTLQGNVVNEQFFGPGTRLTVL.

Only a few counts were recorded for this clone. This chain joins TRBV2 and TRBJ1-4; 9 bases map to TRBD1. Germline CDR1 SNHLY, CDR2 FYNNEI. The CDR3 is made up of 15 amino acids. The trim removed 6 bases at V and 3 bases at J, leaving 5 bases unmatched. The CDR3 DNA follows: TGTGCCAGCAGCACAGGGGGCAAGGCTAATGAAAAACTGTTTTTT. Its translation: CASSTGGKANEKLFF. Full variable domain (remainder filled in from reference TRBV2 and TRBJ1-4): EPEVTQTPSHQVTQMGQEVILRCVPISNHLYFYWYRQILGQKVEFLVSFYNNEISEKSEIFDDQFSVERPDGSNFTLKIRSTKLEDSAMYFCASSTGGKANEKLFFGSGTQLSVL.

The rearrangement links TRBV7-2 to TRBJ2-7; the match to TRBD1 covers 9 bases. The CDR3 spans 14 residues. V dropped 1 base and J dropped 2; count of bases not matched to a gene: 0. Germline CDR1 reads SGHTA; CDR2 reads FQGNSA. CDR3 sequence reads: CASSLGQGAYEQYF. The DNA of the CDR3 is TGTGCCAGCAGCTTAGGACAGGGGGCCTACGAGCAGTACTTC.

This CDR3 is CASSDRVRAEAFF. The CDR3 DNA sequence: TGTGCCAGCAGTGATAGGGTGAGGGCTGAAGCTTTCTTT. The V gene is TRBV6-1, the J gene TRBJ1-1; no reliable D call. CDR1 and CDR2 from the germline V gene are MNHNS and SASEGT. The CDR3 extends over 13 amino acids. V lost 3 bases and J 6 bases, leaving 11 bases between the germline ends.

The chain carries TRBV11-2 and TRBJ2-3, with 9 bases identical to TRBD2. The CDR3 sequence is 16 residues long. V shed 1 base, J shed 5 bases, and the junction held 7 bases outside the gene matches. Germline V CDR1 and CDR2: SGHAT, FQNNGV. CDR3 amino acids: CASSLAAGGLRDTQYF. The CDR3 DNA sequence: TGTGCCAGCAGCTTAGCCGCGGGGGGGCTTAGAGATACGCAGTATTTT.

The gene calls are TRBV11-2 and TRBJ2-2; the match to TRBD1 covers 9 bases. The CDR3 covers 15 residues. Germline V gene sequence: CDR1 SGHAT, CDR2 FQNNGV. The trim removed 2 bases at V and 7 bases at J, leaving 5 bases unmatched. The CDR3 nucleotides are TGTGCCAGCAGCTTAAGCACAGGGGGCCTCGGGGAGCTGTTTTTT. Translated, it gives CASSLSTGGLGELFF. The full variable domain, with the rest looked up from reference TRBV11-2 and TRBJ2-2, is EAGVAQSPRYKIIEKRQSVAFWCNPISGHATLYWYQQILGQGPKLLIQFQNNGVVDDSQLPKDRFSAERLKGVDSTLKIQPAKLEDSAVYLCASSLSTGGLGELFFGEGSRLTVL.

This clone was detected ten times or more. The V and J genes are TRBV6-1 and TRBJ2-7, with 9 positions matching TRBD2. CDR1 MNHNS and CDR2 SASEGT come from the germline V gene. V trimming: 1 base; J trimming: 6 bases; junction bases outside the gene matches: 7. This CDR3 spans 15 amino acids. The CDR3 region is CASSEVAGGPTEQYF. CDR3 in DNA: TGTGCCAGCAGTGAAGTGGCGGGGGGGCCCACCGAGCAGTACTTC.

The rearrangement uses TRBV19 and TRBJ1-1; 7 nucleotides match TRBD1. J gave up 1 base and V 4 bases, and 3 bases lay outside the gene matches. CDR3 size: 14 residues. Germline V gene data show CDR1 as LNHDA and CDR2 as SQIVND (reference sequence). This CDR3 is CASSTGGRNTEAFF. Written as DNA, the CDR3 is TGTGCCAGTAGTACAGGGGGTCGGAACACTGAAGCTTTCTTT.

CDR3 sequence reads: CAWTPSQGFQPQHF. The CDR3 nucleotides read TGTGCCTGGACACCCTCACAGGGTTTTCAGCCCCAGCATTTT. The chain joins TRBV30 to TRBJ1-5, with D maybe TRBD1 (6 bases). Germline V lookup: CDR1 GTSNPN, CDR2 SVGIG (reference sequence). Between the trimmed V and J ends, which lost 4 bases and 6 bases, there was a span of 16 bases. CDR3 length: 14 amino acids.

The V gene is TRBV19, the J gene TRBJ1-5; a possible D gene is TRBD1 (5 bases). V lost 8 bases and J lost 7, with 21 bases in between. The CDR3 is made up of 15 amino acids. Germline loops: CDR1 LNHDA, CDR2 SQIVND (reference sequence). Here the CDR3 reads CASGGKGGPNQPQHF. The CDR3 DNA is TGTGCCAGTGGGGGGAAGGGAGGACCAAACCAGCCCCAGCATTTT.

The gene calls are TRBV27 and TRBJ2-3; 8 bases are shared with TRBD2. The CDR3 has 16 residues. Trimming took 1 base from V and 1 from J; bases not matched to a gene: 4. Germline CDR1 is MNHEY and CDR2 is SMNVEV (reference sequence). The CDR3 DNA sequence: TGTGCCAGCAGTTTATTGAGCGGGGGTGGCACAGATACGCAGTATTTT. It encodes CASSLLSGGGTDTQYF.

The rearrangement uses TRBV9 and TRBJ1-6; the D is unclear. Germline V gene sequence: CDR1 SGDLS, CDR2 YYNGEE. Trimming stripped 4 bases from V and 14 bases from J, with 19 bases between. The length of the CDR3 is 14 residues. As DNA, the CDR3 is TGTGCCAGCAGCCCCCGTTTGACGACTATGACCCTCCACTTT. Protein product: CASSPRLTTMTLHF. The full variable domain, completed using reference TRBV9 and TRBJ1-6, is DSGVTQTPKHLITATGQRVTLRCSPRSGDLSVYWYQQSLDQGLQFLIQYYNGEERAKGNILERFSAQQFPDLHSELNLSSLELGDSALYFCASSPRLTTMTLHFGNGTRLTVT.

The chain joins TRBV30 to TRBJ1-6, with D uncertain. CDR1 is GTSNPN, CDR2 SVGIG, per germline (reference sequence). The V end was cut by 1 base, the J end by 10 bases, with 8 bases between. The CDR3 covers 12 residues. In nucleotides, the CDR3 is TGTGCCTGGAGTGCCCCTCCGTCACCCCTCCACTTT. Protein product: CAWSAPPSPLHF. Together with reference TRBV30 and TRBJ1-6, the CDR3 gives the full variable domain: SQTIHQWPATLVQPVGSPLSLECTVEGTSNPNLYWYRQAAGRGLQLLFYSVGIGQISSEVPQNLSASRPQDRQFILSSKKLLLSDSGFYLCAWSAPPSPLHFGNGTRLTVT.

The chain uses TRBV4-1 and TRBJ1-4; a possible D gene is TRBD1 (5 bases). The CDR3 is 16 amino acids. V was clipped by 2 bases and J by 0 bases, with 10 bases between them. CDR1 and CDR2 (germline): MGHRA, YSYEKL. For the CDR3, the DNA is TGCGCCAGCAGCCAACAGGGTTCTGCAACTAATGAAAAACTGTTTTTT. Translated: CASSQQGSATNEKLFF.

This clone has a single count. The chain couples TRBV6-5 to TRBJ1-2; no clear D. Germline V lookup: CDR1 MNHEY, CDR2 SVGAGI. The V and J ends lost 5 bases and 7 bases respectively, with 11 bases between them. The CDR3 sequence is 12 residues long. For the CDR3, the DNA is TGTGCCAGCAGTCAACGGGGATTTGGCTACACCTTC. The encoded protein is CASSQRGFGYTF.

This chain joins TRBV5-1 and TRBJ1-4; a weak D match, TRBD1 (6 bases). Trimming shortened V by 3 bases and J by 0 bases, and 18 bases separated the two germline ends. Per germline, CDR1 SGHRS and CDR2 YFSETQ. The CDR3 length is 18 residues. CDR3 DNA sequence: TGCGCCAGCAGCTCAGGGGACGGTGGGGCTGCAACTAATGAAAAACTGTTTTTT. This codes for CASSSGDGGAATNEKLFF.

The V gene is TRBV5-6, the J gene TRBJ1-2; D may be TRBD1 (5 bases). This CDR3 is 12 amino acids long. Between the trimmed V and J ends, which lost 0 bases and 6 bases, there was a span of 6 bases. Germline CDR1 SGHDT, CDR2 YYEEEE. Here the CDR3 DNA reads TGTGCCAGCAGCTTGGGACAGAATGGCTACACCTTC. Protein product: CASSLGQNGYTF.

The chain is built from TRBV6-5 and TRBJ2-3, with D maybe TRBD2 (6 bases). The CDR3 has 14 residues. Trimming left V 5 bases short and J 1 base short, with 10 bases between. Germline lookup yields CDR1 MNHEY and CDR2 SVGAGI. CDR3: CASSTGGGTDTQYF. The CDR3 DNA follows: TGTGCCAGCAGTACCGGAGGGGGCACAGATACGCAGTATTTT.

The gene calls are TRBV12-3 or TRBV12-4 and TRBJ2-1; 12 bases match TRBD2. J was trimmed by 14 bases and V by 6 bases; bases with no gene match: 8. The CDR3 covers 13 residues. For the CDR3, the DNA is TGTGCCAGCAGCCTAGCGGGGGGGCCAGCTAAGTTCTTC. It encodes CASSLAGGPAKFF.

The rearrangement links TRBV19 to TRBJ1-5, with D perhaps TRBD1 (6 bases). CDR1 is LNHDA, CDR2 SQIVND, per germline (reference sequence). The CDR3 contains 13 residues. Trimming took 8 bases from V and 3 from J, leaving 11 bases between them. CDR3: CASARDTNQPQHF. CDR3 nucleotide sequence: TGTGCCAGTGCAAGGGACACCAATCAGCCCCAGCATTTT.

The rearrangement joins TRBV7-8 to TRBJ2-3; possibly TRBD1 for D (6 bases). CDR3 size: 16 residues. Germline loops: CDR1 SGHVS, CDR2 FQNEAQ. V was cut by 5 bases and J by 2 bases, with 17 bases left in between. The CDR3 DNA is TGTGCCAGCAGCCCCGAGCAGGGGCTAACCACAGATACGCAGTATTTT. Translated: CASSPEQGLTTDTQYF. The entire variable domain, with the rest obtained from reference TRBV7-8 and TRBJ2-3, is as follows: GAGVSQSPRYKVAKRGQDVALRCDPISGHVSLFWYQQALGQGPEFLTYFQNEAQLDKSGLPSDRFFAERPEGSVSTLKIQRTQQEDSAVYLCASSPEQGLTTDTQYFGPGTRLTVL.

The rearrangement uses TRBV7-9 and TRBJ1-2; D gene ambiguous. The CDR3 spans 11 residues. CDR1 and CDR2 (germline): SEHNR, FQNEAQ (reference sequence). V shed 6 bases and J shed 5 bases, with 7 bases lying between them. In DNA form, the CDR3 reads TGTGCCAGCAGATCGGGGTATGGCTACACCTTC. Translation: CASRSGYGYTF.

J is TRBJ2-2 and V is TRBV7-8, with D possibly matching TRBD2 (5 bases). Looked up from germline, CDR1 is SGHVS and CDR2 is FQNEAQ. Trimming stripped 5 bases from V and 3 bases from J, with 10 bases between. The CDR3 length is 14 residues. The CDR3: CASSPRRDTGELFF. CDR3 DNA sequence: TGTGCCAGCAGCCCCCGGCGGGACACCGGGGAGCTGTTTTTT.

This chain connects TRBV29-1 to TRBJ2-5, with TRBD2 as a possible D gene (6 bases). V lost 6 bases and J lost 5, with 7 bases in between. In germline, CDR1 is SQVTM, CDR2 ANQGSEA. This CDR3 has 10 residues. The chain's CDR3 is CSVGGETQYF. The CDR3 nucleotides are TGCAGCGTCGGAGGGGAGACCCAGTACTTC.

As DNA, the CDR3 is TGTGCCAGCGGACGGGGAACCTACAATGAGCAGTTCTTC. Its translation is CASGRGTYNEQFF. This rearrangement joins TRBV11-2 to TRBJ2-1; D is perhaps TRBD2 (5 bases). Trimming left V 8 bases short and J 2 bases short, with 10 bases between. The CDR3 consists of 13 residues. CDR1 and CDR2 from the germline V gene are SGHAT and FQNNGV.

The chain carries TRBV2 and TRBJ1-5; 8 bases are a match to TRBD1. Germline V gene data show CDR1 as SNHLY and CDR2 as FYNNEI. The ends lost 4 bases at V and 4 bases at J; junction bases unmatched: 0. The CDR3 runs to 13 residues. DNA for the CDR3: TGTGCCAGCAGTGGACAGGGGAATCAGCCCCAGCATTTT. Its protein is CASSGQGNQPQHF.